Described below is a single T cell receptor beta chain sequence and its context. This specimen belongs to a study of blood T cell repertoires in COVID-19. Overall study: PBMCs, B-cell-depleted T cells, or T cells were the source of the cDNA or gDNA that made up the material.

The Seattle patients joined while their infection was active and were tracked longitudinally afterward. The CDR3 is made up of 14 amino acids. Germline assignment: CDR1 LNHDA and CDR2 SQIVND (reference sequence). The V gene lost 10 bases and the J gene lost 0 bases, with 15 bases spanning the gap. Sequenced by immunoSEQ multiplex PCR; TCRdb stores in-frame clones only, minus some. The table lists a few hundred thousand clones, around 90% of them singletons. V and J are TRBV19 and TRBJ1-2, with D tentatively TRBD1 (5 bases). Sample: peripheral blood. The TCR was taken from a woman in her fifties or sixties with COVID-19, enrolled during active disease. The CDR3 is CATRRDSANYGYTF. The DNA of the CDR3 is TGTGCCACCCGCCGAGACAGCGCTAACTATGGCTACACCTTC.